Detailed here is one TCR beta chain. What it binds is not known. Unique molecular identifiers were in the cDNA, with template-switch universal primer binding. TCRdb re-analysed the 5' RACE reads in MiXCR, keeping a single row per CDR3 protein. This table holds about 530,000 distinct CDR3 sequences, around 22% found once. This record comes from a study of identical twins. Study conclusions and caveats: Beta out-of-frame sequences displayed a weaker excess of sharing between twins. Insertions were reduced in abundant cord blood beta clonotypes but not in memory repertoires. There was an excess of low generation probability in the out-of-frame alpha sequences that twins shared.

This CDR3 has 15 residues. In germline, CDR1 is LGHDT, CDR2 YNNKEL (reference sequence). Trimming stripped 1 base from V and 3 bases from J, with 13 bases between. The same data also went into a second study, on yellow fever vaccine responses in identical twins.

The specimen was CD4+ T cells sorted from blood. This receptor was obtained from a woman aged 18-29 years in good health. The rearrangement joins TRBV3-1 to TRBJ2-7, with no clear D. CDR3 sequence reads: CASSQALGSFYEQYF. The CDR3 DNA is TGTGCCAGCAGCCAAGCCCTCGGATCTTTCTACGAGCAGTACTTC.